These T cell receptor beta chains were read from a single sample in a study of blood T cell repertoires in COVID-19. The repertoire was sequenced with immunoSEQ multiplex PCR; TCRdb's copy has only in-frame clones and lacks some. In the table there are approximately 97,000 clones, roughly 92% of which are singletons. Source material: peripheral blood. The receptors here all came from a woman aged 45-59 years with COVID-19, enrolled during active disease. Both conserved end residues are part of each CDR3. The listing skips clone size in some rows; elsewhere it reads once, few, many or a size class.

v_gene: TRBV30
abundance: -
j_gene: TRBJ2-5
CDR3aa: CAWSVLFGGPQETQYF

v_gene: TRBV2
abundance: -
j_gene: TRBJ1-2
CDR3aa: CASRGQTSNYGYTF

v_gene: TRBV18
abundance: -
j_gene: TRBJ1-1
CDR3aa: CASSLDRGTEAFF

v_gene: TRBV6-6
abundance: -
j_gene: TRBJ1-5
CDR3aa: CATGVSQPQHF

v_gene: TRBV5-1
abundance: -
j_gene: TRBJ1-1
CDR3aa: CASTQGSNTEAFF

v_gene: TRBV6-2/TRBV6-3
abundance: -
j_gene: TRBJ2-7
CDR3aa: CASSWTSGGPPTYEQYF

v_gene: TRBV12-3/TRBV12-4
abundance: -
j_gene: TRBJ1-3
CDR3aa: CASSLIGNTIYF

v_gene: TRBV10-3
abundance: -
j_gene: TRBJ1-2
CDR3aa: CAISPRTENYGYTF

v_gene: TRBV7-6
abundance: -
j_gene: TRBJ2-5
CDR3aa: CASSYAWETQYF

v_gene: TRBV20-1
abundance: -
j_gene: TRBJ1-2
CDR3aa: CSAQFNYGYTF

v_gene: TRBV21-1
abundance: -
j_gene: TRBJ2-3
CDR3aa: CASAGRQGAGDTQYF

v_gene: TRBV10-3
abundance: -
j_gene: TRBJ1-2
CDR3aa: CAIRTRDTYGNYGYTF

v_gene: TRBV2
abundance: -
j_gene: TRBJ1-2
CDR3aa: CASSEGVVEVYGYTF

v_gene: TRBV5-5
abundance: -
j_gene: TRBJ2-1
CDR3aa: CASSSIAGQFYNEQFF

v_gene: TRBV7-3
abundance: -
j_gene: TRBJ2-3
CDR3aa: CASSESRGRTDTQYF

v_gene: TRBV9
abundance: once
j_gene: TRBJ2-7
CDR3aa: CASSVGRSSSYEQYF

v_gene: TRBV5-6
abundance: -
j_gene: TRBJ2-5
CDR3aa: CASSFQGAVETQYF

v_gene: TRBV24-1
abundance: -
j_gene: TRBJ2-5
CDR3aa: CATSRGGAEETQYF

v_gene: TRBV4-1
abundance: -
j_gene: TRBJ1-1
CDR3aa: CASSQDRADTEAFF

v_gene: TRBV19
abundance: -
j_gene: TRBJ1-5
CDR3aa: CASSIAQGQPQHF

v_gene: TRBV24-1
abundance: -
j_gene: TRBJ1-1
CDR3aa: CATSDDRGTEAFF

v_gene: TRBV28
abundance: -
j_gene: TRBJ1-5
CDR3aa: CASSDEKTAGSNQPQHF

v_gene: TRBV4-3
abundance: -
j_gene: TRBJ2-4
CDR3aa: CASSQYRGNLKNIQYF

v_gene: TRBV6-2/TRBV6-3
abundance: once
j_gene: TRBJ2-3
CDR3aa: CASSLLPGGTDTQYF

v_gene: TRBV7-2
abundance: -
j_gene: TRBJ1-1
CDR3aa: CASSLKRGAEAFF

v_gene: TRBV10-2
abundance: -
j_gene: TRBJ1-2
CDR3aa: CASSERGYGYTF

v_gene: TRBV5-6
abundance: -
j_gene: TRBJ1-2
CDR3aa: CASSSMDGTEGGYTF

v_gene: TRBV7-9
abundance: -
j_gene: TRBJ1-1
CDR3aa: CASRPGQSNTEAFF

v_gene: TRBV23-1
abundance: -
j_gene: TRBJ2-5
CDR3aa: CASSPRFRSKGVEPTQETQYF

v_gene: TRBV19
abundance: -
j_gene: TRBJ2-3
CDR3aa: CASSINPGVITDTQYF

v_gene: TRBV18
abundance: once
j_gene: TRBJ1-1
CDR3aa: CASSPLTGRGNTEAFF

v_gene: TRBV28
abundance: few
j_gene: TRBJ1-2
CDR3aa: CASSRSNGGFRYTF

v_gene: TRBV7-8
abundance: once
j_gene: TRBJ1-5
CDR3aa: CASRRTGDSNQPQHF

v_gene: TRBV19
abundance: -
j_gene: TRBJ1-2
CDR3aa: CASSPQGKANYGYTF

v_gene: TRBV7-9
abundance: once
j_gene: TRBJ2-1
CDR3aa: CASSLLAGTYNEQFF

v_gene: TRBV6-5
abundance: few
j_gene: TRBJ1-1
CDR3aa: CASSSRQMNTEAFF

v_gene: TRBV5-4
abundance: -
j_gene: TRBJ1-3
CDR3aa: CASSLGSAIYF

v_gene: TRBV29-1
abundance: -
j_gene: TRBJ1-2
CDR3aa: CSVQGDREGYTF

v_gene: TRBV20-1
abundance: -
j_gene: TRBJ1-1
CDR3aa: CSASDVTATEAFF

v_gene: TRBV30
abundance: -
j_gene: TRBJ2-1
CDR3aa: CAWTAYNEQFF

v_gene: TRBV30
abundance: -
j_gene: TRBJ1-2
CDR3aa: CAWSVKGTGGYTF